This T cell receptor (beta chain) appears in the sequencing data of a study of PD-L1 blockade in urothelial cancer. Study information: The study started patients on atezolizumab around 2014, giving 1,200 mg intravenously every 3 weeks. Overall study results and limits: Lower than median blood TCR clonality before treatment predicted better survival.

Worth noting for this clone: Its target is not known.

Germline loops: CDR1 MDHEN, CDR2 SYDVKM. This CDR3 spans 13 amino acids. The ends lost 11 bases at V and 9 bases at J; junction bases unmatched: 11. Profiling relied on immunoSEQ multiplex PCR, and the TCRdb table lists in-frame clones only, not all of them. The sample includes tens of thousands of clones, more than 85% of them seen just once. Described time point: peripheral blood 6 weeks after treatment start. This sequence joins TRBV28 and TRBJ2-1; 9 positions match TRBD2. This receptor was obtained from an elderly woman with urothelial cancer. This sample comprised PBMCs, obtained around atezolizumab (anti-PD-L1) treatment. CDR3 loop: CAAGLLSGSEQFF. The DNA for the CDR3 is TGTGCCGCAGGACTCCTTAGCGGGAGTGAGCAGTTCTTC.